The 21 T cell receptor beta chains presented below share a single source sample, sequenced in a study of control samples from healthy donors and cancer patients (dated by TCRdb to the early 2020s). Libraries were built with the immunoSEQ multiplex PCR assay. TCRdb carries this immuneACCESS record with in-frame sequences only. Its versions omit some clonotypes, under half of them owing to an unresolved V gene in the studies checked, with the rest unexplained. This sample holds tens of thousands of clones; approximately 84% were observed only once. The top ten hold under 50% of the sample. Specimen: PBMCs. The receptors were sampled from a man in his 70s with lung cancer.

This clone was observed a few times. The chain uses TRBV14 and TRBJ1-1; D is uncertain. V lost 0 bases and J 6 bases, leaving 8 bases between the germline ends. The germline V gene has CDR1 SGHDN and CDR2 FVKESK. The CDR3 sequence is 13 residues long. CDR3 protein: CASSQEGWSEAFF. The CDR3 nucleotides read TGTGCCAGCAGCCAAGAGGGTTGGTCTGAAGCTTTCTTT.

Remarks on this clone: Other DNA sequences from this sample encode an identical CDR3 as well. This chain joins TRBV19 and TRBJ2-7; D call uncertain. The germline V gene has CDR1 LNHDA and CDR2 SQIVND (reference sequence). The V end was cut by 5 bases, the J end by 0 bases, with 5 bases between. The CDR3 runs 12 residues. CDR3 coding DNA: TGTGCCAGTAGTTCCAGCTCCTACGAGCAGTACTTC. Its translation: CASSSSSYEQYF.

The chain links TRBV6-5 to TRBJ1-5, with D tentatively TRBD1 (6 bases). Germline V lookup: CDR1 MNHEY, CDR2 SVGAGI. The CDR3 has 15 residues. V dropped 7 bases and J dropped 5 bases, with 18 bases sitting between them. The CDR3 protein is CASTNRDTGDQPQHF. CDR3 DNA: TGTGCCAGCACTAACCGGGACACCGGGGATCAGCCCCAGCATTTT.

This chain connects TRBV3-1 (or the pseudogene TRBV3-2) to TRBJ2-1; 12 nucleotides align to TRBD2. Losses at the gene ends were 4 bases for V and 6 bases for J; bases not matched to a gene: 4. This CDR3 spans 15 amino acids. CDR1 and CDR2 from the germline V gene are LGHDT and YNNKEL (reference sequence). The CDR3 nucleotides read TGTGCCAGCAGCCCCCTAGCGGGGGGGGTCAATGAGCAGTTCTTC. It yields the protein CASSPLAGGVNEQFF.

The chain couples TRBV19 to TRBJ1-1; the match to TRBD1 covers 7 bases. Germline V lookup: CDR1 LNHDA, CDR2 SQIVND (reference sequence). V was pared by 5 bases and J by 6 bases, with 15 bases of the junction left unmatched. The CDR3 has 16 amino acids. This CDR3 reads CASSGKTGRKVAEAFF. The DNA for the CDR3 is TGTGCCAGTAGTGGGAAGACAGGGCGGAAGGTGGCTGAAGCTTTCTTT.

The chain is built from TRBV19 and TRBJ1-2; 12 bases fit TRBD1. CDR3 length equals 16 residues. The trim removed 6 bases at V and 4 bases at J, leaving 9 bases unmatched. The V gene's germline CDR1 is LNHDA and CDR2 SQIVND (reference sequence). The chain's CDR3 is CASSRDRGLTSYGYTF. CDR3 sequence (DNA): TGTGCCAGTAGCAGGGACAGGGGGCTGACGTCCTATGGCTACACCTTC.

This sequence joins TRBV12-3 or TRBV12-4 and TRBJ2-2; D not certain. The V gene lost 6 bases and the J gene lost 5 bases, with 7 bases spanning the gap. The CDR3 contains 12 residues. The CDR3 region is CASSRLTGELFF. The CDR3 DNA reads TGTGCCAGCAGCCGTTTAACCGGGGAGCTGTTTTTT.

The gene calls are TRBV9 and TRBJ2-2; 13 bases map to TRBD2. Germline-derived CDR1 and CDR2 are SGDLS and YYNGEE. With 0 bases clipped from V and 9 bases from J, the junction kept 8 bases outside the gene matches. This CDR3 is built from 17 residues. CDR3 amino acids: CASSVGSGTSGAWELFF. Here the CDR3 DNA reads TGTGCCAGCAGCGTAGGATCTGGGACTAGCGGGGCCTGGGAGCTGTTTTTT. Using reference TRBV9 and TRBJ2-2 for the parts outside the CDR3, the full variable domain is DSGVTQTPKHLITATGQRVTLRCSPRSGDLSVYWYQQSLDQGLQFLIQYYNGEERAKGNILERFSAQQFPDLHSELNLSSLELGDSALYFCASSVGSGTSGAWELFFGEGSRLTVL.

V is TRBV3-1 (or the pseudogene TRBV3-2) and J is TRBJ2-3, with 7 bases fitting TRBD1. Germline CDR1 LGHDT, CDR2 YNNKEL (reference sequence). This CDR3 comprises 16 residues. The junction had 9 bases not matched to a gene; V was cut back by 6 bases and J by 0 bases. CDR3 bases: TGTGCCAGCAGTCAGCCGAGGGGGCTTAGCACAGATACGCAGTATTTT. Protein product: CASSQPRGLSTDTQYF.

The CDR3, as DNA: TGTGCCAGCAGCGTCACAGGGGCAGATACGCAGTATTTT. Protein: CASSVTGADTQYF. The rearrangement uses TRBV7-3 and TRBJ2-3, with 7 positions matching TRBD1. Germline CDR1 is SGHTA and CDR2 is FQGTGA. This CDR3 has 13 residues. The V segment lost 5 bases and the J segment 4 bases; nucleotides outside the gene matches: 3. Drawing the rest from reference TRBV7-3 and TRBJ2-3, the complete variable domain is GAGVSQTPSNKVTEKGKYVELRCDPISGHTALYWYRQSLGQGPEFLIYFQGTGAADDSGLPNDRFFAVRPEGSVSTLKIQRTERGDSAVYLCASSVTGADTQYFGPGTRLTVL.

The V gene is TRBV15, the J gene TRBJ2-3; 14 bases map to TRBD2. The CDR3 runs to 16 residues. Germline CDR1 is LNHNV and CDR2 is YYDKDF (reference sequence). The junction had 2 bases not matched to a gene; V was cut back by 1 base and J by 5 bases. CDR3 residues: CATSRGLAGGRDTQYF. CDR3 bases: TGTGCCACCAGCAGAGGACTAGCGGGGGGGAGAGATACGCAGTATTTT.

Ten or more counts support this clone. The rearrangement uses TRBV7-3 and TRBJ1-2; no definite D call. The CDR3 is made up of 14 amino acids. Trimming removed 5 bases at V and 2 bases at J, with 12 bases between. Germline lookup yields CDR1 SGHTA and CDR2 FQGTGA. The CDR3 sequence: CASSGTHSNYGYTF. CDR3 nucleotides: TGTGCCAGCAGCGGAACACATTCGAACTATGGCTACACCTTC.

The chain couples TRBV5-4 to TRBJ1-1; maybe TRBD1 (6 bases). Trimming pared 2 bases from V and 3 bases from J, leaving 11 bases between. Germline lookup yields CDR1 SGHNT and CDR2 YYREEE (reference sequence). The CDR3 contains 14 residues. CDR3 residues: CASSFGGLYTEAFF. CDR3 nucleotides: TGTGCCAGCAGCTTTGGGGGGCTGTACACTGAAGCTTTCTTT.

Here the CDR3 reads CASSPPGLADSETQYF. Written as DNA, the CDR3 is TGTGCCAGCTCACCACCGGGACTAGCCGATTCCGAGACCCAGTACTTC. The gene calls are TRBV18 and TRBJ2-5; TRBD2 aligns across 9 bases. J gave up 5 bases and V 0 bases, and 7 bases lay outside the gene matches. Looked up from germline, CDR1 is KGHSH and CDR2 is LQKENI. This CDR3 region has 16 residues.

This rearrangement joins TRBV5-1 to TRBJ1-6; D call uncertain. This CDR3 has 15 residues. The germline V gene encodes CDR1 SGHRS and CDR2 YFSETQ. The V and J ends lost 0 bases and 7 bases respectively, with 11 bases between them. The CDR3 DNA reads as TGCGCCAGCAGCTTGGGGACCGGGTCGAATTCACCCCTCCACTTT. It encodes CASSLGTGSNSPLHF.

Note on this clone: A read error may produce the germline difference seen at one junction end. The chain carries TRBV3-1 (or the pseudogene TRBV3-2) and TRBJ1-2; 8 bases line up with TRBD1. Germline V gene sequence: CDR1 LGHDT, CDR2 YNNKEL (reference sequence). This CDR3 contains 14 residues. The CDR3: CASGQGASTYGYTF. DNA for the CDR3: TGTGCCAGCGGCCAGGGGGCTTCTACCTATGGCTACACCTTC.

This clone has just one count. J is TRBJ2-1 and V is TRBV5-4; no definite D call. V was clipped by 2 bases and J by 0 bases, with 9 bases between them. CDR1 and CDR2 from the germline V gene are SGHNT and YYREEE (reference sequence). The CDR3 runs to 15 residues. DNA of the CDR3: TGTGCCAGCAGCTTACTAAGTGGCTCCTACAATGAGCAGTTCTTC. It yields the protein CASSLLSGSYNEQFF.

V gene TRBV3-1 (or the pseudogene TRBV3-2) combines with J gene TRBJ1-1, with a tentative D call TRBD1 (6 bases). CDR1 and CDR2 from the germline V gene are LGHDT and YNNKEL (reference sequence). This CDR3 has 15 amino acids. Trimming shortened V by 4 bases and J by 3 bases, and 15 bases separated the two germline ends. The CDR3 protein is CASSPTGMGHTEAFF. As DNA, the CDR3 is TGTGCCAGCAGCCCTACAGGGATGGGGCACACTGAAGCTTTCTTT.

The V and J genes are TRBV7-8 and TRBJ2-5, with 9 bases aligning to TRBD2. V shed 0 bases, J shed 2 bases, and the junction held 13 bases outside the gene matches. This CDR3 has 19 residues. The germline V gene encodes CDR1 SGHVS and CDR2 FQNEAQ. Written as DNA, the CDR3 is TGTGCCAGCAGCTTAGCTCTCGGGCCTAGCGGGGACCCGCAAGAGACCCAGTACTTC. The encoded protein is CASSLALGPSGDPQETQYF.

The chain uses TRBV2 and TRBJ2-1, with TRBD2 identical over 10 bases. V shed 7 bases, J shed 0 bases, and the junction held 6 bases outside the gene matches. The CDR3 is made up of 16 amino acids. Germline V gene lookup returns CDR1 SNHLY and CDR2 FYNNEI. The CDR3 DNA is TGTGCCAGCATGGCTAGCGGGGGTAGCTCCTACAATGAGCAGTTCTTC. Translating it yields CASMASGGSSYNEQFF.

CDR3 loop: CAWSVGGAGEKLFF. DNA of the CDR3: TGTGCCTGGAGTGTTGGGGGCGCGGGGGAAAAACTGTTTTTT. The J gene is TRBJ1-4, the V gene TRBV30, with D possibly matching TRBD1 (6 bases). Trimming pared 0 bases from V and 8 bases from J, leaving 13 bases between. This CDR3 is built from 14 residues. The V gene's germline CDR1 is GTSNPN and CDR2 SVGIG (reference sequence). The full variable domain, in which reference TRBV30 and TRBJ1-4 provide the parts outside the CDR3, is SQTIHQWPATLVQPVGSPLSLECTVEGTSNPNLYWYRQAAGRGLQLLFYSVGIGQISSEVPQNLSASRPQDRQFILSSKKLLLSDSGFYLCAWSVGGAGEKLFFGSGTQLSVL.